This T cell receptor (beta chain) originates from a study of shared clonotypes between healthy human individuals. Study summary: CD4 naive and memory got three plates each, CD8 naive two, CD8 memory one. Points from the study as a whole: Blood alone was sampled, and tissue repertoires likely differ.

The germline gives CDR1 SGHNT, CDR2 YYREEE (reference sequence). The CDR3 has 15 residues. V lost 3 bases and J 5 bases, leaving 17 bases between the germline ends. Only in-frame clones appear in the TCRdb table, and some are missing; sequencing was by immunoSEQ multiplex PCR. The sample gives around 1.6 million clones, 95% to 99% of which show up once; 0.4% to 0.45% is in the top ten. Points on this clone: Its antigen is unknown.

From CD4+ cells came CD45RA+ naive and CD45RA-negative memory subsets. The J gene is TRBJ1-2, the V gene TRBV5-4, with a possible D match to TRBD1 (6 bases). Sequenced material: naive CD4+ T cells sorted from blood. Subset here: CD45RA+ positively selected. This receptor was taken from a man aged 25 to 45 in good health. The CDR3 DNA follows: TGTGCCAGCAGCTGGGACAAAGGTGGATGGTATGGCTACACCTTC. Translating gives CASSWDKGGWYGYTF.